This T cell receptor (beta chain) is from a study of blood T cell repertoires in COVID-19. Across the study: The United States, Italy and Spain supplied acute and convalescent COVID-19 samples. In each case, the material was cDNA or gDNA derived from T cells, B-cell-depleted T cells, or PBMCs.

Per the authors' pipeline: Estimation of nucleated cell counts relied on the amplification of reference gene primers. Assay: immunoSEQ multiplex PCR; the TCRdb copy retains only in-frame clones and omits some. V and J calls and clone size are given by that table; D and trimming were obtained from the DNA. The sample gives fewer than 25,000 clones, around 88% of which show up once; around 7.7% is in the top ten. This clone was recorded once. One junction end does not reproduce the germline sequence, and a read error may be involved. CDR1 is SGHKS, CDR2 YYEKEE, per germline (reference sequence). This CDR3 is built from 13 residues.

The source is a woman aged 55 to 70 with active COVID-19. V usage is TRBV5-5 and J usage is TRBJ2-5; 8 bases map to TRBD1. Source material: peripheral blood. The CDR3 region is CASSLSGGGRPDF. In nucleotides, the CDR3 is TGTGCCAGCAGCTTGTCAGGGGGCGGCCGGCCAGACTTC.